This T cell receptor (beta chain) derives from a study of graft-versus-host responses after intestinal transplantation. Study overall: Each transplant was multivisceral, liver-intestinal, or isolated intestinal. Study observations and caveats: Recipient marrow showed GvH clones, some seen first in ileum or blood.

The assay was immunoSEQ multiplex PCR, and TCRdb's table has in-frame clones only and misses some. The table lists roughly 51,000 clones, roughly nine tenths of them singletons, with approximately 0.6% in the top ten. Of note for this clone: Its antigen is not identified.

The CDR3 runs to 16 residues. In germline, CDR1 is SGHDT, CDR2 YYEEEE. Trimming left V 3 bases short and J 2 bases short, with 17 bases between. The rearrangement links TRBV5-6 to TRBJ1-1, with D perhaps matching TRBD1 (6 bases). Source: unstimulated CD4+ T cells sorted from spleen or lymph node cells, taken before transplant. The clonotype originates from a human donor who was the organ donor for an intestinal transplant. The CDR3 DNA reads as TGTGCCAGCAGCTCGCTCAGGGGAGCCCTAAACACTGAAGCTTTCTTT. Its translation is CASSSLRGALNTEAFF.